These 10 T cell receptor beta chains were all obtained from the same sample, sequenced in a study of tumor-infiltrating lymphocytes in localized non-small cell lung cancer. Clones were sequenced by immunoSEQ multiplex PCR, and TCRdb holds only the in-frame ones, with some missing. This table holds about 15,000 clones, roughly 69% found once. The sample taken for sequencing was lung tumor tissue. These receptors all come from a human donor with non-small cell lung cancer.

This chain joins TRBV19 and TRBJ1-2; 10 nucleotides align to TRBD1. The CDR3 spans 18 residues. Trimming cost V 4 bases and J 5 bases; bases outside gene matches: 16. Germline CDR1 is LNHDA and CDR2 is SQIVND (reference sequence). The CDR3 here is CASSKQPGQGPLVYGYTF. The CDR3 DNA sequence: TGTGCCAGTAGTAAACAACCGGGACAGGGGCCTTTGGTGTATGGCTACACCTTC.

The chain is built from TRBV4-3 and TRBJ2-7, with D hard to call. Trimming removed 4 bases at V and 3 bases at J, with 16 bases between. The CDR3 covers 15 residues. From germline, CDR1 is LGHNA and CDR2 YSLEER. As DNA, the CDR3 is TGCGCCAGCAGCCTTGGACGGAGTCCTCGCTACGAGCAGTACTTC. It translates to CASSLGRSPRYEQYF.

The chain employs TRBV7-8 and TRBJ1-5; D ambiguous. The CDR3 is 22 residues long. From germline, CDR1 is SGHVS and CDR2 FQNEAQ. Between the trimmed V and J ends, which lost 2 bases and 1 base, there was a span of 30 bases. CDR3 residues: CASSLRNPPLAEGIASNQPQHF. The DNA of the CDR3 is TGTGCCAGCAGCTTAAGGAACCCCCCTCTGGCAGAGGGCATAGCGAGCAATCAGCCCCAGCATTTT.

The chain uses TRBV29-1 and TRBJ1-2; D gene unclear. Germline V gives CDR1 SQVTM, CDR2 ANQGSEA. V was shortened by 4 bases and J by 2 bases, with 11 bases between the two germline ends. The CDR3 is 13 amino acids. The CDR3 nucleotides read TGCAGCGTTGGCGCAGGAGTAAACTATGGCTACACCTTC. This codes for CSVGAGVNYGYTF.

This chain uses TRBV5-1 with TRBJ2-3; 7 bases line up with TRBD1. Germline assignment: CDR1 SGHRS and CDR2 YFSETQ. Trimming cost V 4 bases and J 0 bases; bases outside gene matches: 8. The CDR3 has 16 residues. The CDR3 coding sequence is TGCGCCAGCAGCCCATTACAGGGGCTTAGCACAGATACGCAGTATTTT. Translation: CASSPLQGLSTDTQYF.

The chain joins TRBV18 to TRBJ2-2; no definite D call. V gave up 3 bases and J gave up 6 bases, with 14 bases separating them. The CDR3 contains 15 residues. CDR1 is KGHSH and CDR2 is LQKENI in the germline V gene. The CDR3 DNA follows: TGTGCCAGCTCACCGAGCCCTAGGTCGGCCGGGGAGCTGTTTTTT. It specifies CASSPSPRSAGELFF.

The chain links TRBV7-2 to TRBJ2-3; D may be TRBD1 (5 bases). The CDR3 has 14 amino acids. The germline V gene has CDR1 SGHTA and CDR2 FQGNSA. The V and J ends lost 5 bases and 2 bases respectively, with 11 bases between them. The CDR3 DNA reads TGTGCCAGCAGCCGGACACACCACACAGATACGCAGTATTTT. Encoded protein: CASSRTHHTDTQYF.

The V call is TRBV5-1, the J call TRBJ1-2; 7 positions agree with TRBD1. V shed 3 bases, J shed 6 bases, and the junction held 11 bases outside the gene matches. CDR3 length: 15 amino acids. Germline lookup yields CDR1 SGHRS and CDR2 YFSETQ. The CDR3 bases are TGCGCCAGCAGCTCGACCGGGACAGCTGGGCATGGCTACACCTTC. Its protein product is CASSSTGTAGHGYTF.

The genes are TRBV7-3 and TRBJ2-3; 12 bases agree with TRBD2. J was trimmed by 6 bases and V by 5 bases; bases with no gene match: 3. Germline V gives CDR1 SGHTA, CDR2 FQGTGA. The CDR3 spans 14 residues. The CDR3 region is CASSPGLAGDTQYF. For the CDR3, the DNA is TGTGCCAGCAGCCCGGGACTAGCGGGCGATACGCAGTATTTT.

The chain carries TRBV25-1 and TRBJ1-1; D is uncertain. Germline V CDR1 and CDR2: MGHDK, SYGVNS. V was trimmed by 2 bases and J by 1 base, leaving 5 bases between them. This CDR3 spans 13 amino acids. The CDR3 sequence: CASSESGNTEAFF. Here the CDR3 DNA reads TGTGCCAGCAGTGAAAGTGGGAACACTGAAGCTTTCTTT.